The 3 T cell receptor beta chains presented below share a single source sample, sequenced in a study of cytomegalovirus exposure and HLA in healthy donors (dated by TCRdb to the late 2010s). The library was generated by the immunoSEQ multiplex PCR assay. For the multiplex PCR, a mixture combining 60 forward primers for TCR Vbeta segments and 13 reverse primers for TCR Jbeta segments was used. Sourced from immuneACCESS, this table was stored by TCRdb with only in-frame sequences that have V and J called. A share of the clones is absent; for the studies checked, an unresolved V gene accounts for under half, and the remainder has no known explanation. This sample gives roughly 100,000 clones in total; over 12% of them show up just once. Over 0.8% of the sample is taken by the ten largest. The sequenced material came from PBMCs. These receptors originate from a female donor in good health and CMV-seronegative.

CDR3 region: CASSLGYIEAFF. CDR3 DNA: TGTGCCAGCAGCTTGGGGTACATTGAAGCTTTCTTT. The chain has TRBV5-5 and TRBJ1-1, with no clear D. V shed 0 bases and J shed 7 bases, with 7 bases lying between them. This CDR3 comprises 12 residues. Germline CDR1 and CDR2: SGHKS and YYEKEE (reference sequence).

The chain joins TRBV28 to TRBJ2-3; the match to TRBD1 covers 7 bases. The CDR3 covers 15 residues. V shed 6 bases and J 2 bases; nucleotides not matched to a gene: 8. Looked up from germline, CDR1 is MDHEN and CDR2 is SYDVKM. CDR3 in DNA: TGTGCCAGCAGCCTCGACAGGGAATACACAGATACGCAGTATTTT. Its translation: CASSLDREYTDTQYF.

This rearrangement joins TRBV27 to TRBJ1-6, with TRBD1 matching over 7 bases. This CDR3 is 14 amino acids long. The V segment lost 6 bases and the J segment 7 bases; nucleotides outside the gene matches: 6. Germline-derived CDR1 and CDR2 are MNHEY and SMNVEV (reference sequence). For the CDR3, the DNA is TGTGCCAGCAGGTGGACAGGCCAAAATTCACCCCTCCACTTT. Residues: CASRWTGQNSPLHF.